This paragraph reports one T cell receptor beta chain. Many counts were recorded for this clonotype. Its antigen target is currently unknown. Per-base qualities were not stored, and no clone one base away is much larger. Lymph node samples were obtained from the axillary draining lymph nodes of breast cancer patients. The germline V gene (reference sequence) gives CDR1 as DFQATT and CDR2 as SNEGSKA. The V end loses 6 bases and the J end loses 2 bases, and a stretch of 20 bases separates them. The CDR3 covers 15 residues, taking in both the cysteine and the phenylalanine. The sequence is cut down to CDR3 DNA, 45 bases in frame from base 1. These data come from a study of breast tumors, draining lymph nodes, adjacent tissues (dated by TCRdb to the mid-2010s). With regard to the full study: TCR beta repertoires were compared across tumor, adjacent nontumor tissue and axillary lymph nodes obtained from breast cancer patients. In human breast cancer, the study set out to evaluate how tumor, surrounding tissue and draining lymph node repertoires relate to one another and whether T cells may move between these sites.

What the research found in general, with its limitations: Tumor and nontumor tissue repertoires were found to be significantly more similar in luminal-like than in basal-like breast cancer. The data were considered consistent with the idea that most tumor T cells come from the lymph node and then expand in tumor tissue. T-cell repertoire diversity in tumors was found to be lower than in lymph nodes but higher than in nontumor tissue, and preferential V and J gene usage was observed. The study presented the conclusion that tumor T cells originate in lymph nodes as consistent with a hypothesis, not as something directly demonstrated.

TCRdb lists the instrument as Illumina HiSeq 2000. Multiplex PCR amplification was used to generate the TCR beta chain libraries. The amplified TCR beta chain products were analyzed by high-throughput sequencing. The public reads were reprocessed in TCRdb via fastp at Q25 and MiXCR, keeping in-frame beta chains. Duplicate CDR3 protein sequences are folded into a single record with the most common DNA and genes. Within this sample are approximately 190,000 distinct CDR3 sequences, with around a third of them counted one time only. The ten most abundant clones make up about 4.5% of the sample. In this chain, TRBV20-1 is recombined with TRBJ2-7; the D gene is perhaps TRBD1, on 6 matching bases. Source material: axillary lymph node tissue. The clonotype was recovered from a female donor with breast cancer. Some clones in this sample may be carry-over from other donors' samples. The CDR3 region has the sequence CSAAPVGDTTYEQYF. The bases are TGCAGTGCAGCGCCGGTGGGGGACACTACCTACGAGCAGTACTTC.